A single sample gave rise to the 11 T cell receptor beta chains below, sequenced in a study of T cells after yellow fever vaccination. TCRdb fed the 5' RACE reads into MiXCR, producing one record per CDR3 protein. The data contain some 120,000 distinct CDR3 sequences, over 12% of them seen just once; the ten biggest clones take up 35% to 45%. The material sequenced was CD8+ T cells sorted from PBMCs, taken 5 days after the yellow fever booster vaccination. These receptors were collected from a man aged 18 to 35 who received the YFV17D yellow fever vaccine.

This clonotype showed up just once. The chain recombines TRBV9 with TRBJ2-2; D gene unclear. The CDR3 has 12 amino acids. V was trimmed by 3 bases and J by 6 bases, leaving 6 bases between them. Germline V gene sequence: CDR1 SGDLS, CDR2 YYNGEE. The CDR3 loop reads CASSAEAGELFF. The CDR3 coding sequence is TGTGCCAGCAGCGCCGAAGCCGGGGAGCTGTTTTTT.

The chain joins TRBV3-1 to TRBJ2-5; no clear D. This CDR3 has 15 amino acids. From germline, CDR1 is LGHDT and CDR2 YNNKEL (reference sequence). V lost 1 base and J 5 bases, leaving 14 bases between the germline ends. The CDR3 nucleotides are TGTGCCAGCAGCCAAGGAGAGGTAGCCGTCGAGACCCAGTACTTC. It is translated as CASSQGEVAVETQYF.

This chain uses TRBV9 with TRBJ2-3; D gene ambiguous. CDR1 is SGDLS and CDR2 is YYNGEE in the germline V gene. Trimming shortened V by 2 bases and J by 1 base, and 11 bases separated the two germline ends. CDR3 length: 15 amino acids. CDR3 residues: CASSVSGTGTDTQYF. The CDR3 DNA reads as TGTGCCAGCAGCGTCTCAGGTACCGGCACAGATACGCAGTATTTT. Filled out from reference TRBV9 and TRBJ2-3, the complete variable domain reads DSGVTQTPKHLITATGQRVTLRCSPRSGDLSVYWYQQSLDQGLQFLIQYYNGEERAKGNILERFSAQQFPDLHSELNLSSLELGDSALYFCASSVSGTGTDTQYFGPGTRLTVL.

The sample holds many counts of this clonotype. This chain's CDR3 is CASSQDGRVAFF. As DNA, the CDR3 is TGCGCCAGCAGCCAAGACGGGCGGGTAGCTTTCTTT. This sequence joins TRBV4-3 and TRBJ1-1; D remains unclear. The CDR3 spans 12 residues. Germline V gene data show CDR1 as LGHNA and CDR2 as YSLEER. Trimming shortened V by 0 bases and J by 10 bases, and 9 bases separated the two germline ends.

This clonotype was seen more than once but under ten times. The chain uses TRBV7-6 and TRBJ2-2; D possibly matches TRBD1 or TRBD2 (5 bases each). CDR1 is SGHVS, CDR2 FNYEAQ, per germline. The V gene lost 2 bases and the J gene lost 7 bases, with 17 bases spanning the gap. The CDR3 spans 16 residues. CDR3 in DNA: TGTGCCAGCAGCTTACAACACCAGGGTGCGGGCGGGGAGCTGTTTTTT. Translation: CASSLQHQGAGGELFF.

This clonotype turned up a few times. This chain links TRBV7-2 with TRBJ2-7; D might be TRBD2 (7 bases). CDR3 length: 14 amino acids. CDR1 and CDR2 from the germline V gene are SGHTA and FQGNSA. The V gene lost 5 bases and the J gene lost 3 bases, with 14 bases spanning the gap. CDR3 protein: CASSREGGSYEQYV. In nucleotides, the CDR3 is TGTGCCAGCAGCCGAGAGGGGGGGAGCTACGAGCAGTACGTC.

This chain's CDR3 is CASSLRGNQETQYF. DNA of the CDR3: TGTGCCAGCAGCTTACGAGGAAATCAAGAGACCCAGTACTTC. The chain is built from TRBV7-9 and TRBJ2-5; D ambiguous. Germline V gives CDR1 SEHNR, CDR2 FQNEAQ (reference sequence). Trimming removed 2 bases at V and 2 bases at J, with 9 bases between. This CDR3 is 14 amino acids long.

The chain uses TRBV4-1 and TRBJ2-1; TRBD2 aligns across 10 bases. J was trimmed by 7 bases and V by 2 bases; bases with no gene match: 2. CDR1 is MGHRA and CDR2 is YSYEKL in the germline V gene. This CDR3 region has 14 residues. The chain's CDR3 is CASSQSGGENEQFF. The DNA for the CDR3 is TGCGCCAGCAGCCAAAGCGGGGGGGAGAATGAGCAGTTCTTC.

This clonotype was detected only a few times. This rearrangement joins TRBV5-5 to TRBJ2-5, with D possibly TRBD2 on 5 matching bases. Between the trimmed V and J ends, which lost 0 bases and 5 bases, there was a span of 11 bases. Germline values: CDR1 SGHKS, CDR2 YYEKEE (reference sequence). CDR3 length equals 14 residues. As DNA, the CDR3 is TGTGCCAGCAGCTTGGGAGGGAGCGACGAGACCCAGTACTTC. As protein: CASSLGGSDETQYF.

This clonotype was counted between two and nine times. The chain has TRBV4-3 and TRBJ2-3, with 9 positions matching TRBD2. The CDR3 is 18 amino acids. J was trimmed by 4 bases and V by 0 bases; bases with no gene match: 11. Per germline, CDR1 LGHNA and CDR2 YSLEER. CDR3 sequence: CASSQDWVAGGPADTQYF. The CDR3 region has the DNA TGCGCCAGCAGCCAAGATTGGGTGGCGGGGGGGCCCGCAGATACGCAGTATTTT.

This clonotype was counted between two and nine times. The rearrangement links TRBV25-1 to TRBJ2-4; D ambiguous. Trimming took off 9 bases at V and 8 bases at J, with 5 bases between the two ends. Germline CDR1 MGHDK, CDR2 SYGVNS. This CDR3 has 9 residues. Here the CDR3 reads CASGDIQYF. CDR3 in DNA: TGTGCCAGTGGTGACATTCAGTACTTC.